This T cell receptor beta chain originates from a study of blood T cell repertoires in COVID-19. Method: immunoSEQ multiplex PCR; TCRdb's copy keeps in-frame clones and lacks some. The table records around 190,000 clones, roughly 84% of them present only once. This CDR3 is 12 amino acids long. Unmatched junction bases numbered 4, after V lost 7 bases and J lost 6 bases. Germline CDR1 SQVTM, CDR2 ANQGSEA. The V and J genes are TRBV29-1 and TRBJ2-7, with 12 bases aligning to TRBD2. This clonotype originated in a woman in her twenties or thirties who had recovered from COVID-19. The specimen was PBMCs or T cells enriched from blood (not recorded which). The CDR3 reads CSGLAGGLEQYF. The CDR3 region has the DNA TGCAGCGGTCTAGCGGGAGGGCTCGAGCAGTACTTC.